A selection of T cell receptor beta chains follows, all from one sample in a study of cytomegalovirus exposure and HLA in healthy donors. This table comes from immunoSEQ multiplex PCR, and its TCRdb copy is limited to in-frame clones, with some not included. The repertoire holds roughly 190,000 clones, with 75% to 90% as singletons. Sequencing was done on a sample of PBMCs. These receptors all come from a boy aged 2 to 9 in good health and CMV-seronegative. The CDR3 runs from the conserved cysteine through the conserved F or W. The D gene is left open where the match is weak. Size values are once, few and many counts, or a class for expanded clones, and some rows have none.

V gene	clone size	D gene	J gene	CDR3 protein	CDR3 DNA
TRBV4-1	NA	TRBD1	TRBJ1-2	CASSPLGTGRNGYTF	TGCGCCAGCAGCCCCTTAGGGACAGGGCGTAATGGCTACACCTTC
TRBV25-1	once	NA	TRBJ2-7	CASTIERGEQYF	TGTGCCAGCACCATTGAAAGAGGCGAGCAGTACTTC
TRBV19	NA	TRBD1	TRBJ2-6	CASLGDRDGPGANVLTF	TGTGCCAGCCTAGGGGACAGGGACGGTCCTGGGGCCAACGTCCTGACTTTC
TRBV19	NA	NA	TRBJ1-5	CASSIGLGYGGPQHF	TGTGCCAGTAGTATCGGGTTGGGGTATGGAGGGCCCCAGCATTTT
TRBV5-1	NA	TRBD2	TRBJ2-1	CASSLVGSGSSYNEQFF	TGCGCCAGCAGCTTGGTAGGTAGCGGGAGCTCCTACAATGAGCAGTTCTTC
TRBV5-1	NA	NA	TRBJ1-1	CASSLVGSGGRNTEAFF	TGCGCCAGCAGCTTGGTTGGTTCGGGGGGGAGGAACACTGAAGCTTTCTTT
TRBV19	once	TRBD2	TRBJ2-3	CATTTGLAGISTDTQYF	TGTGCCACAACAACGGGACTAGCGGGAATTAGCACAGATACGCAGTATTTT
TRBV30	NA	NA	TRBJ1-5	CAWSVGVYGNQPQHF	TGTGCCTGGAGTGTCGGGGTTTATGGCAATCAGCCCCAGCATTTT
TRBV18	NA	TRBD1	TRBJ1-2	CASSRDRTNYGYTF	TGTGCCAGCTCACGGGACAGAACTAACTATGGCTACACCTTC
TRBV18	NA	NA	TRBJ2-5	CASRDKETQYF	TGTGCCAGCCGAGACAAAGAGACCCAGTACTTC
TRBV30	NA	NA	TRBJ1-3	CAWRQGDTIYF	TGTGCCTGGAGGCAGGGTGACACCATATATTTT
TRBV7-2	NA	NA	TRBJ2-7	CASSLVGGPSPYEQYF	TGTGCCAGCAGCTTAGTGGGGGGGCCGAGTCCCTACGAGCAGTACTTC
TRBV18	NA	NA	TRBJ1-5	CASSRKQEYSNQPQHF	TGTGCCAGCTCACGCAAACAGGAATATAGCAATCAGCCCCAGCATTTT
TRBV30	NA	NA	TRBJ1-2	CAWRWGLGYTF	TGTGCCTGGAGGTGGGGGCTTGGCTACACCTTC
TRBV11-2	NA	TRBD2	TRBJ2-2	CASLGLAGSGGELFF	TGTGCCAGCTTAGGGCTAGCGGGGAGCGGCGGGGAGCTGTTTTTT
TRBV23-1	NA	NA	TRBJ2-7	CASSQDNRYEQYF	TGCGCCAGCAGTCAGGACAATAGATACGAGCAGTACTTC
TRBV5-1	NA	TRBD1	TRBJ1-1	CASSFSPAGTDLTEAFF	TGCGCCAGCAGCTTCTCTCCGGCCGGGACAGACCTCACTGAAGCTTTCTTT
TRBV7-9	once	TRBD1	TRBJ1-6	CASSTSRQGNSPLHF	TGTGCCAGCAGCACCTCCCGACAGGGGAATTCACCCCTCCACTTT
TRBV9	NA	NA	TRBJ1-2	CASSVGDTNYGYTF	TGTGCCAGCAGCGTAGGGGACACTAACTATGGCTACACCTTC
TRBV14	NA	TRBD2	TRBJ2-1	CASSQQGLADENEQFF	TGTGCCAGCAGCCAACAGGGACTAGCTGATGAAAATGAGCAGTTCTTC
TRBV6-1	NA	NA	TRBJ2-1	CASSENGERNEQFF	TGTGCCAGCAGTGAGAACGGGGAAAGGAATGAGCAGTTCTTC
TRBV19	NA	TRBD1	TRBJ2-7	CASSTRTGDEQYF	TGTGCCAGTAGTACCCGGACAGGGGACGAGCAGTACTTC
TRBV15	NA	TRBD1	TRBJ1-1	CATSRESQGVGAFF	TGTGCCACCAGCAGAGAATCACAGGGGGTTGGGGCCTTCTTT
TRBV27	NA	NA	TRBJ2-7	CASSSTKNYEQYF	TGTGCCAGCAGTTCGACTAAAAACTACGAGCAGTACTTC
TRBV18	once	NA	TRBJ2-7	CASSPKEKNEQYF	TGTGCCAGCTCACCAAAGGAGAAGAACGAGCAGTACTTC
TRBV14	NA	TRBD2	TRBJ2-1	CASSQDFTSGRIYNEQFF	TGTGCCAGCAGCCAAGATTTCACTAGCGGAAGAATCTACAATGAGCAGTTCTTC
TRBV7-7	NA	TRBD2	TRBJ2-1	CASSLELALPMFF	TGTGCCAGCAGCTTAGAACTAGCGTTGCCAATGTTCTTC
TRBV7-6	NA	TRBD1	TRBJ2-7	CASSITRTGGEQYF	TGTGCCAGCAGCATCACCAGGACAGGGGGAGAGCAGTACTTC
TRBV28	once	TRBD2	TRBJ2-5	CASSPPVAGWKTQYF	TGTGCCAGCAGCCCCCCCGTAGCGGGGTGGAAGACCCAGTACTTC
TRBV12-5	NA	TRBD1	TRBJ1-3	CASGLTTLTGAPGNTIYF	TGTGCTAGTGGTTTGACAACTCTAACAGGGGCTCCTGGAAACACCATATATTTT
TRBV6-1	once	NA	TRBJ2-7	CASSLDPLREQYF	TGTGCCAGCAGTCTAGATCCCCTCCGTGAGCAGTACTTC
TRBV19	once	NA	TRBJ1-2	CASSSHQGSYGYTF	TGTGCCAGTAGCTCGCATCAGGGCTCATATGGCTACACCTTC